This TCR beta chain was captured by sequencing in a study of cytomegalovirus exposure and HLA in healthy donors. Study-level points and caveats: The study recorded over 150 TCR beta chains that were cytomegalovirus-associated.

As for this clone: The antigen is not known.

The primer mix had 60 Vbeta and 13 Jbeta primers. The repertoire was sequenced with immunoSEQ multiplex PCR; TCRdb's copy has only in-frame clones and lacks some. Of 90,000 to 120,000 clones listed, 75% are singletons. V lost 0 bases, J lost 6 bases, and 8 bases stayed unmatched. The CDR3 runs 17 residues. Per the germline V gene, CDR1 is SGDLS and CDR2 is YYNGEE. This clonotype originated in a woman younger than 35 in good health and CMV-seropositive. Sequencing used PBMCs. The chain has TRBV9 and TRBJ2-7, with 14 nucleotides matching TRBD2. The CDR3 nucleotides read TGTGCCAGCAGCGTAGAGGGACTAGCGGGAGAAGTGGGCGAGCAGTACTTC. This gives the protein CASSVEGLAGEVGEQYF. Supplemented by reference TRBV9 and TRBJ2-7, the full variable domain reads DSGVTQTPKHLITATGQRVTLRCSPRSGDLSVYWYQQSLDQGLQFLIQYYNGEERAKGNILERFSAQQFPDLHSELNLSSLELGDSALYFCASSVEGLAGEVGEQYFGPGTRLTVT.